A single T cell receptor (beta chain) is shown here with its context. Its antigen is unknown. With 0 bases clipped from V and 5 bases from J, the junction kept 6 bases outside the gene matches. This CDR3 spans 16 amino acids. The germline V gene has CDR1 KGHSH and CDR2 LQKENI. This sample was included in a study of radiotherapy plus CTLA-4 blockade in lung cancer. Study findings and constraints: The study found tumor-derived TCR clones expanded in blood after radiotherapy plus ipilimumab.

The repertoire was sequenced with immunoSEQ multiplex PCR; TCRdb's copy has only in-frame clones and lacks some. The table includes approximately 40,000 clones, about 86% detected once. The sample here was peripheral blood, taken from a patient treated with radiotherapy plus ipilimumab. The chain carries TRBV18 and TRBJ2-7; TRBD1 agrees at 11 bases. The sequence was collected from a human donor with non-small cell lung cancer whose response to radiotherapy plus ipilimumab could not be evaluated. CDR3 protein: CASSPPRGQGVNEQYF. The CDR3 nucleotides read TGTGCCAGCTCACCACCTAGGGGACAGGGGGTCAACGAGCAGTACTTC.